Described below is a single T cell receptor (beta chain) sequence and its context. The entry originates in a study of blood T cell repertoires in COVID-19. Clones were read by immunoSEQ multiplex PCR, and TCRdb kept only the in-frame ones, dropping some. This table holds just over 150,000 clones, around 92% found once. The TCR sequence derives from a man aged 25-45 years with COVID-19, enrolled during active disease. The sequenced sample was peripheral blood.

The CDR3 DNA is TGTGCCACCACAGGGGATGACAATCAGCCCCAGCATTTT. Its translation is CATTGDDNQPQHF. The J gene is TRBJ1-5, the V gene TRBV6-5; 7 nucleotides agree with TRBD1. Trimming took 10 bases from V and 3 from J; bases not matched to a gene: 6. CDR1 MNHEY and CDR2 SVGAGI come from the germline V gene. The CDR3 loop spans 13 amino acids.